The 20 T cell receptor beta chains below all came from one sample that was sequenced in a study of blood T cells in healthy people across ages. Using a J-beta primer mix together with a sample-barcoded 5' primer, a second PCR was run for about 6 to 12 cycles. Via MiXCR, TCRdb re-called the 5' RACE reads, giving one row per CDR3 protein. The table shows about 1 million distinct CDR3 sequences, with roughly a quarter occurring only once. Separately, the same data were catalogued under a study of T cells of mothers and their children.

Sequencing used blood. All receptors derive from a girl aged 2 to 10 in good health.

V usage is TRBV24-1 and J usage is TRBJ2-6, with 8 bases that match TRBD1. V dropped 4 bases and J dropped 2; count of bases not matched to a gene: 9. Germline-derived CDR1 and CDR2 are KGHDR and SFDVKD. The CDR3 spans 18 residues. The CDR3 is CATSEWDRWRPGANVLTF. The CDR3 DNA reads TGTGCCACCAGTGAATGGGACAGGTGGCGGCCTGGGGCCAACGTCCTGACTTTC.

This clonotype was detected a few times. This sequence joins TRBV20-1 and TRBJ2-5; 7 bases match TRBD1. The germline V gene has CDR1 DFQATT and CDR2 SNEGSKA (reference sequence). The CDR3 sequence is 13 residues long. V dropped 4 bases and J dropped 1; count of bases not matched to a gene: 3. The CDR3 region is CSANRGPQETQYF. CDR3 DNA: TGCAGTGCTAACAGGGGTCCCCAAGAGACCCAGTACTTC.

The chain recombines TRBV3-1 with TRBJ2-2; 8 bases are a match to TRBD1. Germline lookup yields CDR1 LGHDT and CDR2 YNNKEL (reference sequence). The CDR3 is 16 amino acids. The V gene end was trimmed by 4 bases and the J gene end by 5 bases; junction bases not matched to a gene: 9. The DNA for the CDR3 is TGTGCCAGCAGCCGCCTCCAGGGGGCGGGGACCGGGGAGCTGTTTTTT. Its translation is CASSRLQGAGTGELFF. The entire variable domain, with the rest obtained from reference TRBV3-1 and TRBJ2-2, is as follows: DTAVSQTPKYLVTQMGNDKSIKCEQNLGHDTMYWYKQDSKKFLKIMFSYNNKELIINETVPNRFSPKSPDKAHLNLHINSLELGDSAVYFCASSRLQGAGTGELFFGEGSRLTVL.

This rearrangement joins TRBV7-3 to TRBJ2-2; no clear D. The CDR3 loop spans 16 amino acids. V lost 5 bases and J lost 5, with 18 bases in between. Germline V gives CDR1 SGHTA, CDR2 FQGTGA. CDR3 bases: TGTGCCAGCAGCGAGACCGGACGGACGGAGACCGGGGAGCTGTTTTTT. Translated, it gives CASSETGRTETGELFF.

This chain joins TRBV4-2 and TRBJ1-1; 9 bases align to TRBD1. The CDR3 is made up of 17 amino acids. After removal of 3 bases from V and 2 bases from J, the junction contained 10 bases not matched to a gene. Looked up from germline, CDR1 is LGHNA and CDR2 is YNFKEQ. Here the CDR3 DNA reads TGTGCCAGCAGCCATCTTCCGGGACAGGGAAATAACACTGAAGCTTTCTTT. This gives the protein CASSHLPGQGNNTEAFF.

The chain uses TRBV7-6 and TRBJ2-7; unclear D gene. Per the germline V gene, CDR1 is SGHVS and CDR2 is FNYEAQ. The CDR3 contains 16 residues. The V gene lost 4 bases and the J gene lost 5 bases, with 21 bases spanning the gap. DNA of the CDR3: TGTGCCAGCAGCTCAATCCTCGGACCTCGTCTCGACGAGCAGTACTTC. It specifies CASSSILGPRLDEQYF.

This clonotype was observed a few times. The chain has TRBV9 and TRBJ1-5; no clear D. The ends were cut back, 0 bases at V and 3 bases at J, with 7 bases in the middle. Germline V lookup: CDR1 SGDLS, CDR2 YYNGEE. The CDR3 extends over 14 amino acids. The CDR3 protein is CASSVGVNNQPQHF. The CDR3 nucleotides are TGTGCCAGCAGCGTAGGTGTCAACAATCAGCCCCAGCATTTT.

This clonotype was seen a few times. An end of the junction differs from the germline gene, which may be a read error. The chain employs TRBV28 and TRBJ2-2; 7 bases agree with TRBD1. Germline V gene lookup returns CDR1 MDHEN and CDR2 SYDVKM. This CDR3 is built from 14 residues. The CDR3 reads CASTGTAHTGELFF. DNA of the CDR3: TGTGCCAGCACCGGGACAGCTCACACAGGGGAGCTGTTTTTT. The full variable domain, with the rest looked up from reference TRBV28 and TRBJ2-2, is DVKVTQSSRYLVKRTGEKVFLECVQDMDHENMFWYRQDPGLGLRLIYFSYDVKMKEKGDIPEGYSVSREKKERFSLILESASTNQTSMYLCASTGTAHTGELFFGEGSRLTVL.

V and J are TRBV27 and TRBJ2-7; D might be TRBD2 (5 bases). This CDR3 has 15 residues. Looked up from germline, CDR1 is MNHEY and CDR2 is SMNVEV (reference sequence). V was trimmed by 2 bases and J by 0 bases, leaving 11 bases between them. CDR3 bases: TGTGCCAGCAGTTTAAAGCCGGGGAGCTCCTACGAGCAGTACTTC. It is translated as CASSLKPGSSYEQYF.

This clonotype was counted between two and nine times. The chain is built from TRBV6-6 and TRBJ1-1, with 8 bases matching TRBD1. CDR1 is MNHNY, CDR2 SVGAGI, per germline (reference sequence). The CDR3 consists of 16 residues. V was pared by 6 bases and J by 4 bases, with 13 bases of the junction left unmatched. In nucleotides, the CDR3 is TGTGCCAGCAGCCCCTACAGGGGGAGGGGTGGCACTGAAGCTTTCTTT. Its protein product is CASSPYRGRGGTEAFF.

The chain is built from TRBV6-5 and TRBJ2-5; D is uncertain. V lost 2 bases to trimming and J lost 5 bases, with 9 bases between them. Germline-derived CDR1 and CDR2 are MNHEY and SVGAGI. CDR3 length: 13 residues. The DNA for the CDR3 is TGTGCCAGCAGTTACGGAACCGACGAGACCCAGTACTTC. It yields the protein CASSYGTDETQYF.

This clonotype appeared a few times. The chain is built from TRBV29-1 and TRBJ2-7; 7 positions match TRBD1. CDR3 length: 15 residues. Germline V gene sequence: CDR1 SQVTM, CDR2 ANQGSEA. Trimming took 4 bases from V and 0 from J; bases not matched to a gene: 9. The chain's CDR3 is CSVGPHGDSSYEQYF. CDR3 coding DNA: TGCAGCGTTGGCCCTCATGGGGACAGCTCCTACGAGCAGTACTTC.

This clonotype was recorded a few times. The chain is built from TRBV9 and TRBJ2-7; D possibly corresponds to TRBD2 (6 bases). The CDR3 covers 12 residues. Between the trimmed V and J ends, which lost 4 bases and 6 bases, there was a span of 11 bases. The germline V gene encodes CDR1 SGDLS and CDR2 YYNGEE. This CDR3 reads CASSIDGSEQYF. CDR3 DNA: TGTGCCAGCAGCATAGACGGGAGCGAGCAGTACTTC.

The V call is TRBV6-2 or TRBV6-3, the J call TRBJ2-4; TRBD1 is a possible D gene (6 bases). Looked up from germline, CDR1 is MNHEY and CDR2 is SVGEGT. V was pared by 3 bases and J by 7 bases, with 13 bases between. The CDR3 covers 14 residues. CDR3: CASSYQNRENIQYF. The CDR3, as DNA: TGTGCCAGCAGTTATCAAAACAGGGAGAACATTCAGTACTTC.

Remarks on this clonotype: The junction does not match germline at one end; this may be a read error. The chain joins TRBV6-2 or TRBV6-3 to TRBJ2-3, with D possibly matching TRBD2 (6 bases). The germline gives CDR1 MNHEY, CDR2 SVGEGT. The CDR3 sequence is 12 residues long. The CDR3 loop reads CANSLSGDTQYF. DNA for the CDR3: TGTGCCAACAGTTTAAGCGGGGATACGCAGTATTTT.

This clonotype appeared a few times. The V gene is TRBV9, the J gene TRBJ2-2, with D unclear. The V end was cut by 0 bases, the J end by 4 bases, with 13 bases between. CDR3 length equals 16 residues. CDR1 is SGDLS, CDR2 YYNGEE, per germline. In DNA, the CDR3 is TGTGCCAGCAGCGTAGTGGGCTCCGGAGTCACCGGGGAGCTGTTTTTT. Encoded protein: CASSVVGSGVTGELFF. Drawing the rest from reference TRBV9 and TRBJ2-2, the complete variable domain is DSGVTQTPKHLITATGQRVTLRCSPRSGDLSVYWYQQSLDQGLQFLIQYYNGEERAKGNILERFSAQQFPDLHSELNLSSLELGDSALYFCASSVVGSGVTGELFFGEGSRLTVL.

This rearrangement joins TRBV5-1 to TRBJ2-2, with 9 bases identical to TRBD1. The trim removed 4 bases at V and 0 bases at J, leaving 4 bases unmatched. Germline CDR1 and CDR2: SGHRS and YFSETQ. This CDR3 has 16 amino acids. The CDR3 loop is CASSLGDRANTGELFF. DNA of the CDR3: TGCGCCAGCAGCCTCGGGGACAGGGCGAACACCGGGGAGCTGTTTTTT.

The gene calls are TRBV13 and TRBJ2-7; possibly TRBD2 for D (6 bases). There are 15 residues in the CDR3. The germline V gene encodes CDR1 PRHDT and CDR2 FYEKMQ (reference sequence). The ends were cut back, 0 bases at V and 6 bases at J, with 15 bases in the middle. The CDR3 region is CASSLGEGRDGEQYF. CDR3 nucleotides: TGTGCCAGCAGCTTAGGGGAGGGGAGAGATGGCGAGCAGTACTTC.

V and J are TRBV20-1 and TRBJ2-7; no clear D gene. Between the trimmed V and J ends, which lost 3 bases and 2 bases, there was a span of 11 bases. Germline CDR1 and CDR2: DFQATT and SNEGSKA (reference sequence). The length of the CDR3 is 13 residues. This chain's CDR3 is CSASYSPTYEQYF. The CDR3 nucleotides are TGCAGTGCTAGTTACTCTCCCACCTACGAGCAGTACTTC.

This clonotype was found a few times. V and J are TRBV20-1 and TRBJ1-1, with D uncertain. There are 12 residues in the CDR3. The germline gives CDR1 DFQATT, CDR2 SNEGSKA (reference sequence). The V and J ends lost 1 base and 3 bases respectively, with 6 bases between them. The DNA for the CDR3 is TGCAGTGCTAGAGCTCCCTACACTGAAGCTTTCTTT. Translation: CSARAPYTEAFF.